This TCR beta chain emerged from a study of identical twins. The CDR3 extends over 16 amino acids. The V and J ends lost 0 bases and 2 bases, in that order; junction bases with no gene match: 5. The germline V gene has CDR1 LNHNV and CDR2 YYDKDF (reference sequence). The study's findings and limits: While abundant cord blood beta clonotypes carried fewer insertions, memory repertoires showed no such pattern. For out-of-frame alpha sequences shared by twins, low generation probability was in excess.

This clonotype turned up a few times. Antigen specificity is unknown. Carrying unique molecular identifiers, the cDNA also gained a universal primer site through template switching. From the 5' RACE reads, TCRdb called clonotypes with MiXCR, one entry per CDR3 protein. The table records 270,000 or so distinct CDR3 sequences, approximately 8.3% of them present only once. These same data were also listed under a study on yellow fever vaccine responses in identical twins.

The sample comprised CD8+ T cells sorted from blood. The clonotype was recovered from a woman aged 18-29 years in good health. The chain links TRBV15 to TRBJ2-7, with 9 bases that match TRBD2. CDR3 in amino acids: CATSRDLTSGTYEQYF. CDR3 sequence (DNA): TGTGCCACCAGCAGAGATTTGACTAGCGGCACCTACGAGCAGTACTTC.